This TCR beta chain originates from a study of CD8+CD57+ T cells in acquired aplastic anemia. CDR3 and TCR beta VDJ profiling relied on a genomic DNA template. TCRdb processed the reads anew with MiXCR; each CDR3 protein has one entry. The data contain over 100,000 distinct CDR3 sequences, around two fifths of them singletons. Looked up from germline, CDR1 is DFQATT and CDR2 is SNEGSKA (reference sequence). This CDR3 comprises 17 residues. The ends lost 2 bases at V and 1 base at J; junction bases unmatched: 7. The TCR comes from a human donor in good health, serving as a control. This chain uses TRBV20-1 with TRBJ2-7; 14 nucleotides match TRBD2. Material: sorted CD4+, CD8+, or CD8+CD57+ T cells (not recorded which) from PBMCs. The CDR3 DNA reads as TGCAGTGCTAGATCCCTGACTAGCGGGAGGGGTTCCTACGAGCAGTACTTC. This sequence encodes CSARSLTSGRGSYEQYF.